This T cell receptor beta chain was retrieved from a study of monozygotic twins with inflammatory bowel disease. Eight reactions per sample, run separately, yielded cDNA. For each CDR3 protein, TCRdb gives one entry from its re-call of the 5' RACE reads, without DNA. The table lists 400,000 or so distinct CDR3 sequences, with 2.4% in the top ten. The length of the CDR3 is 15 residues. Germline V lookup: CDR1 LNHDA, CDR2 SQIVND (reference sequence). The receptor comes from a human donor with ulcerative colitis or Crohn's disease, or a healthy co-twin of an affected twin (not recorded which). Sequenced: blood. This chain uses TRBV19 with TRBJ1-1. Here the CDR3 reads CGSSAPVNQRTEAFF.